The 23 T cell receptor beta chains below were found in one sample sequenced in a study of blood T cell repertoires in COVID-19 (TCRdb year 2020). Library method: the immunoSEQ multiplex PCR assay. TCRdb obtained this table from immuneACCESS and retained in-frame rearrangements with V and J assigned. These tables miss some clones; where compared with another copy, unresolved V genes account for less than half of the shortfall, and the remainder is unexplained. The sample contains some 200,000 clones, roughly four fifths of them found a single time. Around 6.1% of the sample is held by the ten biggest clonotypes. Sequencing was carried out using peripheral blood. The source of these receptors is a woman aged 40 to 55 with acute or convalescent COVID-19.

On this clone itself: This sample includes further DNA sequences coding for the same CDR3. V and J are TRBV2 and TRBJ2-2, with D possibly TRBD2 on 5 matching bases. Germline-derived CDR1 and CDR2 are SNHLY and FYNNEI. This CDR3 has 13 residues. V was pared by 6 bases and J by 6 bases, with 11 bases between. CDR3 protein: CASRWEQAGELFF. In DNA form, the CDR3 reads TGTGCCAGCAGGTGGGAGCAGGCCGGGGAGCTGTTTTTT.

The DNA for the CDR3 is TGTGCCAGCAGGGAGGACAGGGATTGGGGCTACACCTTC. Translated, it gives CASREDRDWGYTF. The rearrangement joins TRBV9 to TRBJ1-2, with 8 bases fitting TRBD1. The CDR3 totals 13 residues. Germline V gives CDR1 SGDLS, CDR2 YYNGEE. J gave up 8 bases and V 5 bases, and 8 bases lay outside the gene matches.

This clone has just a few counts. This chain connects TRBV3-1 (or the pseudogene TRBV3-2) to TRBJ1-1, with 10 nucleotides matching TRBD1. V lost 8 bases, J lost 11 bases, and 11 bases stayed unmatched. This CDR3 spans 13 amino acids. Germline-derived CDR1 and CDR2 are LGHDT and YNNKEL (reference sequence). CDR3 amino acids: CASEPGTGVRAFF. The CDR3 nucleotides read TGTGCCAGCGAGCCCGGGACAGGGGTAAGGGCTTTCTTT.

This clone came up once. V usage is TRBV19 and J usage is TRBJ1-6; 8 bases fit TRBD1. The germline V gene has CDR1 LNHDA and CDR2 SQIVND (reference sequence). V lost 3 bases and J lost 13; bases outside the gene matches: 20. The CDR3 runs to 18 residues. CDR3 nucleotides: TGTGCCAGTAGTATTCCCTCGACAGGGGCTCAAGGAGGTGCCCCCCTCCACTTT. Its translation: CASSIPSTGAQGGAPLHF.

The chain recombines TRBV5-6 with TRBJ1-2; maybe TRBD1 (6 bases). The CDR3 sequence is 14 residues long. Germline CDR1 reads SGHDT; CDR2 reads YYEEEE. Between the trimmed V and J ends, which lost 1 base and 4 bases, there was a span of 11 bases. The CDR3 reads CASSLLDSLYGYTF. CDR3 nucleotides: TGTGCCAGCAGCTTGCTGGACAGCCTCTATGGCTACACCTTC.

CDR3 DNA: TGTGCCAGTACTCTCCGGACAGAACATATCTCCTACGAGCAGTACTTC. Residues: CASTLRTEHISYEQYF. This rearrangement joins TRBV19 to TRBJ2-7; D might be TRBD1 (6 bases). This CDR3 has 16 amino acids. Trimming left V 7 bases short and J 0 bases short, with 19 bases between. Per the germline V gene, CDR1 is LNHDA and CDR2 is SQIVND (reference sequence).

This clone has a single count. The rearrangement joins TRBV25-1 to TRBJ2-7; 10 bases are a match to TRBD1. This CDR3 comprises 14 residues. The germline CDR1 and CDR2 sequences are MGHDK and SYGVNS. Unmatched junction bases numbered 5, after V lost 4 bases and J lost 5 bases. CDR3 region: CASSATGGLDEQYF. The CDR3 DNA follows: TGTGCCAGCAGTGCGACAGGGGGCTTGGACGAGCAGTACTTC.

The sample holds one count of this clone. The CDR3 loop is CASTARGGVEGTEAFF. In nucleotides, the CDR3 is TGTGCCAGCACGGCGAGAGGGGGCGTCGAAGGCACTGAAGCTTTCTTT. The V gene is TRBV6-6, the J gene TRBJ1-1; 7 positions match TRBD1. The length of the CDR3 is 16 residues. Germline V gene lookup returns CDR1 MNHNY and CDR2 SVGAGI (reference sequence). Germline trimming cut 7 bases from V and 4 bases from J; bases unmatched to any gene: 15.

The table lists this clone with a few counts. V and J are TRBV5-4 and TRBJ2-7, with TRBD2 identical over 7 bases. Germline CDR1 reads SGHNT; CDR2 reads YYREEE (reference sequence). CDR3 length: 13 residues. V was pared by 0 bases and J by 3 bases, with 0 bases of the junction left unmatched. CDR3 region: CASSLGDYYEQYF. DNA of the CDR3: TGTGCCAGCAGCTTGGGGGACTACTACGAGCAGTACTTC.

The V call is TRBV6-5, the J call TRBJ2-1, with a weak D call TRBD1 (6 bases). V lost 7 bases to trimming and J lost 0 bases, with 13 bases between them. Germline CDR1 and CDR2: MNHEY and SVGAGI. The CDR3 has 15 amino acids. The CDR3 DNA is TGTGCCAGCACATTGAGGGGGAGCTCCTACAATGAGCAGTTCTTC. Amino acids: CASTLRGSSYNEQFF.

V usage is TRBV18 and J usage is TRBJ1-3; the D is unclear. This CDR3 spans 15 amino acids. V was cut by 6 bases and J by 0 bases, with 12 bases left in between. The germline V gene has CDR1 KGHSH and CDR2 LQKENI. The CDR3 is CASSRGPASGNTIYF. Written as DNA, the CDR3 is TGTGCCAGCTCCCGCGGTCCTGCCTCTGGAAACACCATATATTTT.

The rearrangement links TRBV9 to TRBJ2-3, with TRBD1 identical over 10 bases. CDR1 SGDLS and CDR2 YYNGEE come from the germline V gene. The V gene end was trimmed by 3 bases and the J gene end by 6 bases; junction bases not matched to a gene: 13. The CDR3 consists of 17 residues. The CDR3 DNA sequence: TGTGCCAGCAGCGCGCCATTACAGGACAGGGGGTCGGATACGCAGTATTTT. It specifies CASSAPLQDRGSDTQYF.

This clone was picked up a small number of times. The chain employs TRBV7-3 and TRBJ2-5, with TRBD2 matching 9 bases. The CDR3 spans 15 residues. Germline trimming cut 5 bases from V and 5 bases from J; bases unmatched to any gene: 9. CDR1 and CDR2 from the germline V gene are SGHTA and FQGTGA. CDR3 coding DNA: TGTGCCAGCAGCAAAAGCGGGGGGCCGGTGGAGACCCAGTACTTC. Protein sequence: CASSKSGGPVETQYF.

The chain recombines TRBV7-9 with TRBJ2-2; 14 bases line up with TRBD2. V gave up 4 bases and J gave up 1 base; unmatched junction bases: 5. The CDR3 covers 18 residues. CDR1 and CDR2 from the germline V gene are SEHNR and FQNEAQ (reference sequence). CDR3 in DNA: TGTGCCAGCAGCTCGGGACTAGCGGGAGTGGGGAACACCGGGGAGCTGTTTTTT. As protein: CASSSGLAGVGNTGELFF.

The chain's CDR3 is CASSFGQGQFF. In DNA, the CDR3 is TGTGCCAGCAGTTTCGGACAGGGGCAGTTCTTC. This chain links TRBV12-3 or TRBV12-4 with TRBJ2-1; 8 nucleotides align to TRBD1. J lost 12 bases, V lost 3 bases, and 1 base had no gene match. The CDR3 has 11 amino acids.

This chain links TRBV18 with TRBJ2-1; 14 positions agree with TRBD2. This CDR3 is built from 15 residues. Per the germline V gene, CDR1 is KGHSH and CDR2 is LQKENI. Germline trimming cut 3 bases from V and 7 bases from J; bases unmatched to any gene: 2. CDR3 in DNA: TGTGCCAGCTCACCCGGGACTAGCGGGAGAAATGAGCAGTTCTTC. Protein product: CASSPGTSGRNEQFF.

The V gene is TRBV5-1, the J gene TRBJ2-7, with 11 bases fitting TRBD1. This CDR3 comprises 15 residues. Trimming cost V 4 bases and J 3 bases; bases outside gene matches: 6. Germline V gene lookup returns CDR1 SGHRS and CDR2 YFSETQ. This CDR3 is CASSGAGQGVYEQYF. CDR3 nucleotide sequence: TGCGCCAGCAGCGGGGCGGGACAGGGGGTCTACGAGCAGTACTTC.

The CDR3 DNA sequence: TGCGCCAGCAGCTCCGGACAGGTTTTCACGTGGGAGCAGTACTTC. Amino acid sequence: CASSSGQVFTWEQYF. This chain links TRBV5-1 with TRBJ2-7, with 7 bases aligning to TRBD1. Germline V lookup: CDR1 SGHRS, CDR2 YFSETQ. This CDR3 is 15 amino acids long. J lost 7 bases, V lost 3 bases, and 13 bases had no gene match.

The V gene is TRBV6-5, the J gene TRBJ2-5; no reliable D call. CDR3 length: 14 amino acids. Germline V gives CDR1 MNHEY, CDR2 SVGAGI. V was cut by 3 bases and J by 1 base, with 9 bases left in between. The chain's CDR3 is CASSYLQTQETQYF. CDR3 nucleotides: TGTGCCAGCAGTTATCTACAGACCCAAGAGACCCAGTACTTC.

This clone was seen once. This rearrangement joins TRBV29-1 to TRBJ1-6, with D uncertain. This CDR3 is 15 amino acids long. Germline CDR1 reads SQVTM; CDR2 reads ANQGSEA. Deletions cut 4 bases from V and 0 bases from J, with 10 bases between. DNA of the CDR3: TGCAGCGTTGCTCTGGGCAGCTCCTATAATTCACCCCTCCACTTT. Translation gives CSVALGSSYNSPLHF.

CDR3 nucleotide sequence: TGCAGCGTTGTCAGAAGAAACAGGGGTGAAGCTTTCTTT. This translates into CSVVRRNRGEAFF. The chain recombines TRBV29-1 with TRBJ1-1, with 7 bases matching TRBD1. Germline CDR1 reads SQVTM; CDR2 reads ANQGSEA. V lost 4 bases to trimming and J lost 7 bases; unmatched junction nucleotides: 9. The CDR3 extends over 13 amino acids. The variable domain in full, with the rest retrieved from reference TRBV29-1 and TRBJ1-1, is SAVISQKPSRDICQRGTSLTIQCQVDSQVTMMFWYRQQPGQSLTLIATANQGSEATYESGFVIDKFPISRPNLTFSTLTVSNMSPEDSSIYLCSVVRRNRGEAFFGQGTRLTVV.

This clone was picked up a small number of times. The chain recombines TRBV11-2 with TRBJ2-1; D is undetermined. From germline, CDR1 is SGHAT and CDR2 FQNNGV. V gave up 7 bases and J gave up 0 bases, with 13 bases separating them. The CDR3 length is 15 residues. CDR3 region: CASTPFTSSYNEQFF. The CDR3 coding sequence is TGTGCCAGCACCCCATTCACGAGCTCCTACAATGAGCAGTTCTTC.

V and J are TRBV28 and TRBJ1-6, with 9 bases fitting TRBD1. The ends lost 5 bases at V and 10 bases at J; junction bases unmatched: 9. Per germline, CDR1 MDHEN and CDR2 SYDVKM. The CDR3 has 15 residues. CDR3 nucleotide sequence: TGTGCCAGCAGTCCAGAGACAGGGGGACAATCACCCCTCCACTTT. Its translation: CASSPETGGQSPLHF.